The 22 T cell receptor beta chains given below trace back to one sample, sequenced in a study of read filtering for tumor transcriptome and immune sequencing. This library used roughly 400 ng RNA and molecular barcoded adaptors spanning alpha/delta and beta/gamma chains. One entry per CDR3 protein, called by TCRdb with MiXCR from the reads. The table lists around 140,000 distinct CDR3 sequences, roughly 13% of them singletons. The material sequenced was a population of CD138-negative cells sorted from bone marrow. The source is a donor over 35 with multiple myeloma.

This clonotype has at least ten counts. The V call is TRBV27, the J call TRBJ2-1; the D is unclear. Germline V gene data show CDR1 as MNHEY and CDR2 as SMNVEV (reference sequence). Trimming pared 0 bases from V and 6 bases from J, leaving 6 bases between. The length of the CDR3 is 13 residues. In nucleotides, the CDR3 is TGTGCCAGCAGTTTATCGTGGCGCAATGAGCAGTTCTTC. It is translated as CASSLSWRNEQFF.

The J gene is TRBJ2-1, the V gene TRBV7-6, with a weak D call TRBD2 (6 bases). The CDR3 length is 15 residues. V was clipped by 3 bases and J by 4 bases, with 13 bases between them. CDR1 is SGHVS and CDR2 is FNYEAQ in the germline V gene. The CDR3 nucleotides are TGTGCCAGCAGCTTGAGCAGCGGGCCTTACAATGAGCAGTTCTTC. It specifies CASSLSSGPYNEQFF. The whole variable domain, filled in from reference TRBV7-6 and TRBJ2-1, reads GAGVSQSPRYKVTKRGQDVALRCDPISGHVSLYWYRQALGQGPEFLTYFNYEAQQDKSGLPNDRFSAERPEGSISTLTIQRTEQRDSAMYRCASSLSSGPYNEQFFGPGTRLTVL.

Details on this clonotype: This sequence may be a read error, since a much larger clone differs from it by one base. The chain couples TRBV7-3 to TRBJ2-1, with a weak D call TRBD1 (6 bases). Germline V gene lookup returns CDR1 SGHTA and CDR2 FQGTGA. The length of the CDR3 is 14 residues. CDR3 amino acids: CASSFGGGYNKQFF. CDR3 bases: TGTGCCAGCAGCTTTGGTGGGGGCTACAATAAGCAGTTCTTC.

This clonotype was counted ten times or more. CDR3 sequence: CASQRRARGGETQYF. The CDR3 region has the DNA TGTGCCAGTCAGCGGCGGGCCAGGGGCGGCGAGACCCAGTACTTC. V and J are TRBV19 and TRBJ2-5; maybe TRBD1 (6 bases). Germline V gives CDR1 LNHDA, CDR2 SQIVND (reference sequence). Trimming took off 8 bases at V and 5 bases at J, with 21 bases between the two ends. There are 15 residues in the CDR3. Combining the CDR3 with reference TRBV19 and TRBJ2-5 gives the whole variable domain DGGITQSPKYLFRKEGQNVTLSCEQNLNHDAMYWYRQDPGQGLRLIYYSQIVNDFQKGDIAEGYSVSREKKESFPLTVTSAQKNPTAFYLCASQRRARGGETQYFGPGTRLLVL.

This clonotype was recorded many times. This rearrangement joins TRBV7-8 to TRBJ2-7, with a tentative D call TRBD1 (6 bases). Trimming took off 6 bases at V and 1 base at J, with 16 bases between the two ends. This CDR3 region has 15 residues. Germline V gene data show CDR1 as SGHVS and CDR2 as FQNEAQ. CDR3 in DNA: TGTGCCAGCAGGCCAGAACAGGGTGGGTCCTACGAGCAGTACTTC. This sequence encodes CASRPEQGGSYEQYF.

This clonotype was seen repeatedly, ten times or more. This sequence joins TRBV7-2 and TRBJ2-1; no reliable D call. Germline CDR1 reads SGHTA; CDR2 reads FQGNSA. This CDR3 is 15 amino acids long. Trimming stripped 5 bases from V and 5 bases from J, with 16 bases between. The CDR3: CASSRSRGQNNEQFF. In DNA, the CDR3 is TGTGCCAGCAGCCGCTCACGAGGCCAGAACAATGAGCAGTTCTTC.

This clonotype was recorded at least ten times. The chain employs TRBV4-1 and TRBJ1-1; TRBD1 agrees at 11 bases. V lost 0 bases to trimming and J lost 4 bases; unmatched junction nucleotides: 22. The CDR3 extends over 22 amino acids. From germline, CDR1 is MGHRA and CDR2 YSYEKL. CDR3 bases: TGCGCCAGCAGCCAAGACCTTTCCAAAGGGGTGGACAGGGGGCTCTGGAGCACTGAAGCTTTCTTT. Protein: CASSQDLSKGVDRGLWSTEAFF.

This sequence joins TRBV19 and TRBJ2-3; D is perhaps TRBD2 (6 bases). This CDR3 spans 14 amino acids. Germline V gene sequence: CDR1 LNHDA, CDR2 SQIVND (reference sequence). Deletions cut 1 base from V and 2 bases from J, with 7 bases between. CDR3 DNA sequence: TGTGCCAGTAGTATAGCGGGAGACACAGATACGCAGTATTTT. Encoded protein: CASSIAGDTDTQYF.

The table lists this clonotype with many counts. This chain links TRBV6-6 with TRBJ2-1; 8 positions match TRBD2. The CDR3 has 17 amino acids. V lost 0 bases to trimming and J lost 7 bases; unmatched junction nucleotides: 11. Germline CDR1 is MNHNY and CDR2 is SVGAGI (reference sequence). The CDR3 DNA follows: TGTGCCAGCAGTTACTCGATCCCGGGAGGGCCCAATAATGAGCAGTTCTTC. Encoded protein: CASSYSIPGGPNNEQFF.

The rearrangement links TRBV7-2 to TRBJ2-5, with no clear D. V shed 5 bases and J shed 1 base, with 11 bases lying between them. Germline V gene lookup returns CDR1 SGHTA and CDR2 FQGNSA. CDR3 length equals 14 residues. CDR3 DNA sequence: TGTGCCAGCAGCCTAAGCGAGATCCAAGAGACCCAGTACTTC. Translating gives CASSLSEIQETQYF.

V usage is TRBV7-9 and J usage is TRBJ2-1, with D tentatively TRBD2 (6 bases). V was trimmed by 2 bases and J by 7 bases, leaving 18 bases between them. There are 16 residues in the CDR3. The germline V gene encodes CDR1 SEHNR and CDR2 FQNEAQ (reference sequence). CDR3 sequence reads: CASSLTRGPSRNEQFF. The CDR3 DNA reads TGTGCCAGCAGCTTAACGCGGGGACCCTCTAGGAATGAGCAGTTCTTC.

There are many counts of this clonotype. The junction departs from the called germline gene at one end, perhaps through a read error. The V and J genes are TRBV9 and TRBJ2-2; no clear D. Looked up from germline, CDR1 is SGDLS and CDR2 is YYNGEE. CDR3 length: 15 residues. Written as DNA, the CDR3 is TGTGCCAGCAGCCCAACACCGGAGAACGCCGGGGAGCTGTTTTTT. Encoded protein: CASSPTPENAGELFF.

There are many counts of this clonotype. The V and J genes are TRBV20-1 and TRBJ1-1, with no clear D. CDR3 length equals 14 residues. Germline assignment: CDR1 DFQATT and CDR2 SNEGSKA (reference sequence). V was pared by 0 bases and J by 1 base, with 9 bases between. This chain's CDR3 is CSAREAGKNTEAFF. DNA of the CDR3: TGCAGTGCTAGAGAGGCCGGAAAGAACACTGAAGCTTTCTTT.

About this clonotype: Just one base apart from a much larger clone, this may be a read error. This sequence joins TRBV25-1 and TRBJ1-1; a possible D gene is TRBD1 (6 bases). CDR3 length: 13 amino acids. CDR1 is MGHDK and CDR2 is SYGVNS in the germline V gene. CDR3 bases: TGTGCCAGCACGAAGGGGGGCGGCACTGGAGCTTTCTTT. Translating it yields CASTKGGGTGAFF.

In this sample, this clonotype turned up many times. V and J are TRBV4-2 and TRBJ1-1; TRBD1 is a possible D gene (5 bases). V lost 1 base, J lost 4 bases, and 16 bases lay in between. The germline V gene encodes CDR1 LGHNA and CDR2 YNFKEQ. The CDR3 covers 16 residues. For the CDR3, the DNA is TGTGCCAGCAGCCAAGTTTGGGGAACAGGTCTCACTGAAGCTTTCTTT. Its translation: CASSQVWGTGLTEAFF.

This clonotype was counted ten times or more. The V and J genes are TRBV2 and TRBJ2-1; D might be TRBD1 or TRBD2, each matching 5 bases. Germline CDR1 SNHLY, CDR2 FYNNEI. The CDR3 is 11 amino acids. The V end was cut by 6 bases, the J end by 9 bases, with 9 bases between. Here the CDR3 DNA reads TGTGCCAGCAGGGTTGGGGGTGAGCAGTTCTTC. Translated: CASRVGGEQFF.

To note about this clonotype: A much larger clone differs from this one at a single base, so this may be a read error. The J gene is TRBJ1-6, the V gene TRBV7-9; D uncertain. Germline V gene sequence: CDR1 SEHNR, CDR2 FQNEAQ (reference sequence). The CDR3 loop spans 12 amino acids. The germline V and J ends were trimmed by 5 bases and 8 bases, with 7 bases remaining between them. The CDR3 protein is CASSPWDSPLHF. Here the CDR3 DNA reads TGTGCCAGCAGCCCGTGGGATTCACCCCTCCACTTT.

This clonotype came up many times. The CDR3 sequence: CASSGGQDNTGELFF. Written as DNA, the CDR3 is TGTGCCAGCAGCGGGGGCCAGGATAACACCGGGGAGCTGTTTTTT. The genes are TRBV11-2 and TRBJ2-2, with D possibly TRBD1 on 6 matching bases. The ends were cut back, 5 bases at V and 2 bases at J, with 12 bases in the middle. The CDR3 spans 15 residues. The germline V gene encodes CDR1 SGHAT and CDR2 FQNNGV.

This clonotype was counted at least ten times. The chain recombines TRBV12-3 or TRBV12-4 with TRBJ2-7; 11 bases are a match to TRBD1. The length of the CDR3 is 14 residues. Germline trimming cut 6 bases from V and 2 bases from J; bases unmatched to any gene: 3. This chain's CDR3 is CASSPGQGAYEQYF. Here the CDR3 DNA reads TGTGCCAGCAGCCCGGGACAGGGGGCCTACGAGCAGTACTTC.

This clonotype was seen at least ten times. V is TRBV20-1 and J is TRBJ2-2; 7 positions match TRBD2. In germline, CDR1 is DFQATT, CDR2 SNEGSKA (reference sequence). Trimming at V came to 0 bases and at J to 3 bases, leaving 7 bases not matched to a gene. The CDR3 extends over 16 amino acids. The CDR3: CSARDWGRADTGELFF. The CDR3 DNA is TGCAGTGCTAGAGATTGGGGGAGGGCCGACACCGGGGAGCTGTTTTTT.

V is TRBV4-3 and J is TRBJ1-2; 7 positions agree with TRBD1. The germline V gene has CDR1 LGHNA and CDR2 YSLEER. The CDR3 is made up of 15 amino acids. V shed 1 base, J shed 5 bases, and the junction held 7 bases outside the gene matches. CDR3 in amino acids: CASSQAGQALYGYTF. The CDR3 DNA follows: TGCGCCAGCAGCCAAGCAGGACAGGCTCTTTATGGCTACACCTTC.

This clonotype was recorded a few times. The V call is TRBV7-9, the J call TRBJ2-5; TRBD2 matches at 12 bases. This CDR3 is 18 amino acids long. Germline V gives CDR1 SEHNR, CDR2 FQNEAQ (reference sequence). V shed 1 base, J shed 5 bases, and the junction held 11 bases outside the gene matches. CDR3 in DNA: TGTGCCAGCAGCTTAGGGACTAGCGGGAATCTGTGGTCGGAGACCCAGTACTTC. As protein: CASSLGTSGNLWSETQYF.